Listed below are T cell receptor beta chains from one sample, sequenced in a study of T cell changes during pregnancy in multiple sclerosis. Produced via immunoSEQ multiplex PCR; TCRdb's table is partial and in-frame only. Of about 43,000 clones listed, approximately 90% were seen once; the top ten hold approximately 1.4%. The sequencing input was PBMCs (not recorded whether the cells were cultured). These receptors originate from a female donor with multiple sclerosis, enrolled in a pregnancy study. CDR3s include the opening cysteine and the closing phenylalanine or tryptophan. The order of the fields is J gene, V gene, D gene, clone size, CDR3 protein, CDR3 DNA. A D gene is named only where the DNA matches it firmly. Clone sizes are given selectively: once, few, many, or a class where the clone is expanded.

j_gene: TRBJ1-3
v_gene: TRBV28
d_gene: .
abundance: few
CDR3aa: CASYPSTRGNTIYF
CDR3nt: TGTGCCTCTTACCCAAGCACTAGGGGAAACACCATATATTTT

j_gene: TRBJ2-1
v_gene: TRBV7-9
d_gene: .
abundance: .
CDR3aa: CASSLQAQGYEQFF
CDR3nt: TGTGCCAGCAGCTTACAAGCCCAGGGTTATGAGCAGTTCTTC

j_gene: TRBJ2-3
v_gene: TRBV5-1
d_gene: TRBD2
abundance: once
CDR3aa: CASSMLSGRTTDTQYF
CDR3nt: TGCGCCAGCAGCATGCTTAGCGGGAGAACTACAGATACGCAGTATTTT

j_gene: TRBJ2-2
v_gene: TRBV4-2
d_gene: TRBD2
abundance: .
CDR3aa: CASSQERVGRADTGELFF
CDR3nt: TGTGCCAGCAGCCAAGAGCGCGTCGGGAGGGCCGACACCGGGGAGCTGTTTTTT

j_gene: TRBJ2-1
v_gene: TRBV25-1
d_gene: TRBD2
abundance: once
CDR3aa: CASSAHAGGRNEQFF
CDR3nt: TGTGCCAGCAGCGCCCATGCGGGAGGTAGGAATGAGCAGTTCTTC

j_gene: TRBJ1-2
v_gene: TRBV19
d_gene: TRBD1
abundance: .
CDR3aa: CASHPGTGEGYTF
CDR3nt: TGTGCCAGTCACCCTGGGACAGGGGAAGGCTACACCTTC

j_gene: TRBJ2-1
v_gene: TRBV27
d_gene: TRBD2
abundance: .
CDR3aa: CASGGTSSYNEQFF
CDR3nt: TGTGCCAGCGGTGGGACTAGCTCCTACAATGAGCAGTTCTTC

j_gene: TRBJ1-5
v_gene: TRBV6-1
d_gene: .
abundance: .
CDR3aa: CASREIGGSRNQPQHF
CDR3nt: TGTGCCAGCAGGGAAATAGGGGGATCTCGTAATCAGCCCCAGCATTTT

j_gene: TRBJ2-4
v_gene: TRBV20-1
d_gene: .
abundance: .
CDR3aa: CSARGDIQYF
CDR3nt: TGCAGTGCCAGAGGGGACATTCAGTACTTC

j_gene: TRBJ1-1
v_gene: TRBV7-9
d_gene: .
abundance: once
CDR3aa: CATRRGDTEAFF
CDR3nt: TGTGCCACAAGACGGGGGGACACTGAAGCTTTCTTT

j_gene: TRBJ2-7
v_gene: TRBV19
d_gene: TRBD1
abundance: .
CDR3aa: CASSVGQGYEQYF
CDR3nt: TGTGCCAGTAGTGTGGGACAGGGCTACGAGCAGTACTTC

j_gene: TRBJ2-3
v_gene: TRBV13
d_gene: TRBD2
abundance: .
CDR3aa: CASSTWTGTGLADSTDTQYF
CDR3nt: TGTGCCAGCAGCACCTGGACAGGGACGGGACTAGCGGATAGCACAGATACGCAGTATTTT

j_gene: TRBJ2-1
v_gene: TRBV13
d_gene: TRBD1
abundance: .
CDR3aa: CASSLSGGELGNEQFF
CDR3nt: TGTGCCAGCAGCTTATCAGGGGGCGAATTAGGAAATGAGCAGTTCTTC

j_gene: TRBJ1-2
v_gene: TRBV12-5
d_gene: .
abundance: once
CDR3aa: CASGVDYGYTF
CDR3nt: TGTGCTAGTGGCGTTGACTATGGCTACACCTTC

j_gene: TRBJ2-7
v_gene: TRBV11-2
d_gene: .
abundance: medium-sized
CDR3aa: CASSPRGGVYEQYF
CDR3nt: TGTGCCAGCAGCCCTCGTGGCGGAGTCTACGAGCAGTACTTC

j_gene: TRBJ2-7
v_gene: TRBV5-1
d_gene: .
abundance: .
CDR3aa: CASSRTGEYYEQYF
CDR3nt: TGCGCCAGCAGCAGAACCGGGGAGTACTACGAGCAGTACTTC

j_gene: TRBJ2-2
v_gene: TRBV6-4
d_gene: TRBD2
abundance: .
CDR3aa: CASSPIAGGPGELFF
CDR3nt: TGTGCCAGCAGTCCCATAGCGGGAGGACCCGGGGAGCTGTTTTTT

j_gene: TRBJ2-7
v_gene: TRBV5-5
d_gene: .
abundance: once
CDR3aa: CASSLMGGPYEQYF
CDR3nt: TGTGCCAGCAGCTTGATGGGGGGTCCCTACGAGCAGTACTTC

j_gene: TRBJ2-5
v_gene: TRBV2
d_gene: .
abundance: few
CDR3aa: CASSGPRRKTQYF
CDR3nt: TGTGCCAGCAGTGGGCCCCGCCGGAAGACCCAGTACTTC

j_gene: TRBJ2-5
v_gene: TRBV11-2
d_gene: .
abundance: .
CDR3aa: CASSLRWTGETQYF
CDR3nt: TGTGCCAGCAGCTTAAGGTGGACGGGGGAGACCCAGTACTTC

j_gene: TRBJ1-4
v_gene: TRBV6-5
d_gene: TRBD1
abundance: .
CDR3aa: CASSSRQGYNEKLFF
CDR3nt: TGTGCCAGCAGTTCCCGACAGGGCTATAATGAAAAACTGTTTTTT

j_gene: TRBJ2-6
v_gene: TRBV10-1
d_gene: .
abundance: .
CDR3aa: CASSESGRDGSGANVLTF
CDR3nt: TGCGCCAGCAGTGAGTCTGGAAGGGACGGCTCTGGGGCCAACGTCCTGACTTTC

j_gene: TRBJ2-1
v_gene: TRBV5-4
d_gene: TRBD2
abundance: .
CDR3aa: CASSLDLAGDHEQFF
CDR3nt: TGTGCCAGCAGCTTGGACCTAGCGGGAGATCATGAGCAGTTCTTC

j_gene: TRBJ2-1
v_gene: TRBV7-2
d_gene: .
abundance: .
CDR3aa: CASSLITGSYNEQFF
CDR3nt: TGTGCCAGCAGCTTAATAACCGGCTCCTACAATGAGCAGTTCTTC

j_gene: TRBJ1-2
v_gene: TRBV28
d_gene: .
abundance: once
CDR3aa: CASSLGGANYGYTF
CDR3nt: TGTGCCAGCAGTTTAGGGGGAGCTAACTATGGCTACACCTTC

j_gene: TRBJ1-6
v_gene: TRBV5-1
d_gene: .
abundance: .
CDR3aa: CASSQDRSENSPLHF
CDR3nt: TGCGCCAGCAGCCAAGACAGAAGTGAAAATTCACCCCTCCACTTT

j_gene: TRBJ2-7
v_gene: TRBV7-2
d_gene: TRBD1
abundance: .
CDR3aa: CASSFRQGSSDEQYF
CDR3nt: TGTGCCAGCAGCTTCAGACAGGGCTCGAGCGACGAGCAGTACTTC

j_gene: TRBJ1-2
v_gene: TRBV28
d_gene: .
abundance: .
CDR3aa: CASSLQSRGWDGYTF
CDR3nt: TGTGCCAGCAGCCTTCAATCCAGAGGATGGGATGGCTACACCTTC

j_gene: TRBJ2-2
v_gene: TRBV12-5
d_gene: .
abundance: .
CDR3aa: CASAREGGMGGTDGELFF
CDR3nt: TGTGCTAGTGCTCGAGAAGGGGGGATGGGCGGGACTGACGGGGAGCTGTTTTTT

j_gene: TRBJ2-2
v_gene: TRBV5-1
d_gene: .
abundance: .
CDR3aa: CASSLTGQNTGELFF
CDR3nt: TGCGCCAGCAGCTTAACGGGACAGAACACCGGGGAGCTGTTTTTT

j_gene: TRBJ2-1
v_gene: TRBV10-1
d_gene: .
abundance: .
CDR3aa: CASSDPPRSEQFF
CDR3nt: TGCGCCAGCAGTGATCCGCCCCGGAGTGAGCAGTTCTTC

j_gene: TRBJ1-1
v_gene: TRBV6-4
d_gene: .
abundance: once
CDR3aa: CASSSGDNTEAFF
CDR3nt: TGTGCCAGCAGTTCAGGGGATAACACTGAAGCTTTCTTT

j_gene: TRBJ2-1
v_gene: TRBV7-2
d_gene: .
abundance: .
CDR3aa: CASSPAVSYNEQFF
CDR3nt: TGTGCCAGCAGCCCTGCCGTGAGCTACAATGAGCAGTTCTTC

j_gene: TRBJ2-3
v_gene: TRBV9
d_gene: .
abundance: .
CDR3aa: CASSVAGVTDTQYF
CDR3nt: TGTGCCAGCAGCGTAGCGGGAGTCACAGATACGCAGTATTTT

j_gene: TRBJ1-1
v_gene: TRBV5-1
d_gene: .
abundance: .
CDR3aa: CASSLESQSEAFF
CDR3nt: TGCGCCAGCAGCTTGGAGTCCCAGAGTGAAGCTTTCTTT

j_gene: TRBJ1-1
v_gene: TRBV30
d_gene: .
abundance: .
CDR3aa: CAWSVRQAGNTEAFF
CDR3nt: TGTGCCTGGAGTGTAAGACAGGCGGGGAACACTGAAGCTTTCTTT

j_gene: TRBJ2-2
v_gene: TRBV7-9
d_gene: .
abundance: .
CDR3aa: CASSLLRGQRNTGELFF
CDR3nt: TGTGCCAGCAGCTTATTGCGTGGGCAGAGGAACACCGGGGAGCTGTTTTTT

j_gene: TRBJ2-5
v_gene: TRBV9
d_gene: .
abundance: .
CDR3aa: CASSVGSKAKEETQYF
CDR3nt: TGTGCCAGCAGCGTAGGGAGTAAGGCAAAAGAAGAGACCCAGTACTTC

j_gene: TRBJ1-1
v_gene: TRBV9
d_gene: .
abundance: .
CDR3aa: CASSVGNTGGTEAFF
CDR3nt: TGTGCCAGCAGCGTAGGGAATACAGGAGGGACTGAAGCTTTCTTT

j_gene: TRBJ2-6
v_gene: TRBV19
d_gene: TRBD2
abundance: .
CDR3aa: CASTSRLAGPGANVLTF
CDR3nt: TGTGCCAGTACCTCACGCCTAGCGGGGCCTGGGGCCAACGTCCTGACTTTC

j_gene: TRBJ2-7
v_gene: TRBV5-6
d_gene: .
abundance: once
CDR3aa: CASSFGPGEQYF
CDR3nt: TGTGCCAGCAGCTTTGGCCCGGGCGAGCAGTACTTC

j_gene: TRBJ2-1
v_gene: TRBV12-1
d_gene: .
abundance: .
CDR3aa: CASSATRLDARNYNEQFF
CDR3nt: TGTGCCAGCAGCGCCACCCGGCTAGACGCGCGAAATTACAATGAGCAGTTCTTC

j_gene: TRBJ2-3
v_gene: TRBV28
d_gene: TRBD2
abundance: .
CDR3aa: CASSPGGATTDTQYF
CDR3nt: TGTGCCAGCAGTCCGGGGGGTGCGACCACAGATACGCAGTATTTT

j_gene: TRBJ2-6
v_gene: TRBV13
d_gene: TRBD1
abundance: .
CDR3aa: CASSTRDRGLGANVLTF
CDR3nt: TGTGCCAGCAGCACCCGGGACAGGGGGCTGGGGGCCAACGTCCTGACTTTC

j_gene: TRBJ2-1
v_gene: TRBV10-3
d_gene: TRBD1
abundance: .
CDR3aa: CAIWGTGENEQFF
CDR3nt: TGTGCCATCTGGGGGACAGGAGAAAATGAGCAGTTCTTC

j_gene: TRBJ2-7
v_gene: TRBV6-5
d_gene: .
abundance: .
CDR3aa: CASGPPGLSDEGYF
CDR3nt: TGTGCCAGCGGACCACCCGGGCTCTCCGACGAAGGTTACTTC

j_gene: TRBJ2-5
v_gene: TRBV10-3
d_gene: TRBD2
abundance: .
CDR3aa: CAISGSPGLDQESQYF
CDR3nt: TGTGCCATCAGTGGCTCCCCGGGACTAGATCAAGAGTCCCAGTACTTC

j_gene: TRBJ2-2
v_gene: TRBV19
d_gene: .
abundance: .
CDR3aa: CASSIARGMNTGELFF
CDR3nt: TGTGCCAGTAGTATAGCGAGGGGTATGAACACCGGGGAGCTGTTTTTT

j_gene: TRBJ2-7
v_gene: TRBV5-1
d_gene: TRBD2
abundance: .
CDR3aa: CASSLPAGEENEQYF
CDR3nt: TGCGCCAGCAGCTTGCCGGCGGGAGAAGAAAACGAGCAGTACTTC

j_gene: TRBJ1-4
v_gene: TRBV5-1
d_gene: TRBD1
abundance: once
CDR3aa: CASRLTGTDSTNEKLFF
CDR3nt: TGCGCCAGCAGATTGACAGGGACGGATTCAACTAATGAAAAACTGTTTTTT

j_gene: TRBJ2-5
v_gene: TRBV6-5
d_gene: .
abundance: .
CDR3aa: CASRRTEQETQYF
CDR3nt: TGTGCCAGCAGGCGGACAGAGCAAGAGACCCAGTACTTC

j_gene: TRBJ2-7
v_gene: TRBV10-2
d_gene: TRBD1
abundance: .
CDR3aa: CASSESNRGTYEQYF
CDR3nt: TGCGCCAGCAGTGAGTCAAACAGGGGGACCTACGAGCAGTACTTC

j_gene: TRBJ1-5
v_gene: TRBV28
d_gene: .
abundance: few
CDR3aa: CASSRQRRTNQPQHF
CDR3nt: TGTGCCAGCAGCCGACAGCGTCGTACCAATCAGCCCCAGCATTTT

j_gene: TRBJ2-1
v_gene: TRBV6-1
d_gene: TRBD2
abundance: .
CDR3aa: CASSLSGRMAEQFF
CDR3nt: TGTGCCAGCAGTCTTAGCGGGAGGATGGCTGAGCAGTTCTTC

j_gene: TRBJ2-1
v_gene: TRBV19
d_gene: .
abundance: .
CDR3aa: CASTPGWGSHEQFF
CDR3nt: TGTGCCAGTACCCCGGGATGGGGGTCCCATGAGCAGTTCTTC

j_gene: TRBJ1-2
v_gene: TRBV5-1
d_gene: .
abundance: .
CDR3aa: CASSLEGQGIDGYTF
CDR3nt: TGCGCCAGCAGCTTGGAAGGGCAGGGCATAGATGGCTACACCTTC

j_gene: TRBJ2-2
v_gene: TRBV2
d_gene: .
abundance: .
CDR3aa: CASSATRGFGELFF
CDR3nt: TGTGCCAGCAGTGCGACGAGGGGTTTCGGGGAGCTGTTTTTT

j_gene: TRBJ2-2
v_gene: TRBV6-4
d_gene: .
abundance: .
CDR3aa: CASSLMRTANTGELFF
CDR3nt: TGTGCCAGCAGTCTCATGCGGACCGCGAACACCGGGGAGCTGTTTTTT